The present entry profiles one T cell receptor beta chain with its context. Its antigen remains undetermined. At one end, the junction sequence differs from germline, possibly due to a read error. RNA from unsorted whole blood was extracted with TRIzol reagent, and germline DNA was obtained with the DNeasy Blood & Tissue kit. At the time of sampling, the patients had chronic HBV infection and had not received any treatment. Around 4 milliliters of peripheral blood were collected into K2EDTA tubes before surgery. These data come from a study of tumor-infiltrating lymphocytes in primary liver carcinoma (dated by TCRdb to about 2017). About the full investigation: Between late 2015 and early 2016, roughly 5 patients in China with histopathologically diagnosed primary liver carcinoma had their tumors surgically resected. A total of 35 or so specimens from 5 patients went through TCRbeta repertoire sequencing, namely 25 tumor regions, 5 adjacent noncancerous liver tissues and 5 peripheral blood samples. Technical replicate repertoires showed high reproducibility, with mean shared-clone rates roughly 0.89 and correlation coefficients above 0.95. Hepatocellular carcinoma (four) or combined HCC and intrahepatic cholangiocarcinoma (one) was present in the five patients, who were three men and two women aged 30 to 69 years. For each liver tumor, the study sampled five regions along with adjacent normal tissue and blood, and applied TCRbeta repertoire sequencing, expression microarrays and whole-exome sequencing. Roughly 3.65 to 7.13 million productive TCRbeta reads were obtained per sample, and no significant difference in read depth was found between tissue types. The tumors of the five patients were staged as T1-T3 N0M0, with maximum diameters ranging from roughly 4 to 10 cm. Broad study findings and their caveats: Repertoire overlap was found to be higher between tumor regions (mean approximately 35%) than between tumor-adjacent (around 17%) or tumor-blood (about 15%) pairs, consistent with antigen-driven expansion. A significantly larger repertoire fraction was made up by the top 250 clones in tumors than in blood (p = 0.039). Because the samples were bulk and unsorted, CD4+ and CD8+ T cell repertoires could not be compared. Only a few patients were included in the study, and the authors note that the findings should be validated in a larger study. Because sequencing covered only the TCR beta chain and unpaired alpha chains were not captured, true repertoire diversity is likely underestimated.

The CDR3, from cysteine to phenylalanine, totals 17 residues. Only CDR3 DNA remains: 51 bases, in frame from the first base. Looking up the germline V gene yields CDR1 SGHNT and CDR2 YENEEA. Using a constant-region primer and ProtoScript II reverse transcriptase, TCRbeta-specific cDNA was reverse-transcribed from around 500 ng total RNA. Construction of the TCRbeta libraries relied on three nested rounds of multiplex PCR, following a slightly modified ARM-PCR procedure. Each of the first two PCR rounds ran for approximately 11 cycles using multiplex TRBV1-TRBV30 forward primers together with a Cbeta reverse primer. Sample barcodes and Illumina adapters were added in a final 25-cycle PCR using Deep VentR polymerase. Amplicons of 200-500 bp were gel-purified with a QIAquick gel extraction kit before sequencing. An Illumina HiSeq 2500 was used to sequence the TCRbeta amplicons, generating 250-bp paired-end reads. Per the original workflow: To recover full CDR3 sequences, reads were quality-trimmed using Trimmomatic v0.33 and paired reads were then merged using FLASH v1.2.11. V, D and J germline segments were assigned to the rearranged TCRbeta sequences using MiGEC v1.2.1b. Clonotype statistics, along with Shannon-Wiener diversity indices, were calculated using VDJtools v1.0.0. To reduce sampling bias, subsequent analyses other than the diversity analysis used only the 250 most abundant clonotypes in each sample. TCRdb reprocessing: public reads trimmed at Q25 with fastp, clones called with MiXCR, in-frame beta chains kept. Rows matching on CDR3 protein sequence are summarized as one entry with the most common DNA and genes. The V and J calls reflect TCRdb's pipeline rather than the authors' work. Within this sample are nearly 200,000 distinct CDR3 sequences, with approximately 65% of them counted one time only. Of the sample, around 7.1% is held by the ten largest clones.

The sequence was obtained from a woman aged 55-69 years with primary liver carcinoma and hepatitis B virus infection. Input material: peripheral blood. Recombination joined TRBV11-3 with TRBJ2-4; a weak D assignment points to TRBD2 (6 bases agree). The DNA reads as follows: TGTGCCGGCAGCCGACTGGCGGGGCAACTAGCCAAAAACATTCAGTACTTC. Translated, this gives CAGSRLAGQLAKNIQYF.